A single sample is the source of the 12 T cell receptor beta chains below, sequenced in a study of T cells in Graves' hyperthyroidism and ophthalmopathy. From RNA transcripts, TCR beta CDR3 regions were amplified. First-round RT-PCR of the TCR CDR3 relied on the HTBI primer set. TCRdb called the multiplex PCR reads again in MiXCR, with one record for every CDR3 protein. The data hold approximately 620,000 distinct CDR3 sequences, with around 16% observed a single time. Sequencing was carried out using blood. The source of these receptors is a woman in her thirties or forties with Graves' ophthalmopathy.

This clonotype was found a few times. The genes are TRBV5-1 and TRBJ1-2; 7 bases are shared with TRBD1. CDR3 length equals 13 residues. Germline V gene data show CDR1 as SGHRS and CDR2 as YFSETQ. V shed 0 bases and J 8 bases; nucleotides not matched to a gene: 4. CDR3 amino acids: CASSLEGQEGYTF. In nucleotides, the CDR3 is TGCGCCAGCAGCTTGGAAGGACAGGAGGGCTACACCTTC.

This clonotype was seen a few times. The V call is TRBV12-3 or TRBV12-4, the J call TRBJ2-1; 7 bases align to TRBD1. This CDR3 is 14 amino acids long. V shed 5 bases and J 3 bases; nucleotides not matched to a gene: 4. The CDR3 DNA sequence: TGTGCCAGCAGTGGGGACAGTAACTACAATGAGCAGTTCTTC. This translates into CASSGDSNYNEQFF.

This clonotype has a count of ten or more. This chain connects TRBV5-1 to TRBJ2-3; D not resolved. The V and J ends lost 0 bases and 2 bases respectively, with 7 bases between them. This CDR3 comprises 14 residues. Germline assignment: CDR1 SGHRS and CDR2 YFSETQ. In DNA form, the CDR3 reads TGCGCCAGCAGCTTGGTGGCCTTCACAGATACGCAGTATTTT. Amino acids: CASSLVAFTDTQYF.

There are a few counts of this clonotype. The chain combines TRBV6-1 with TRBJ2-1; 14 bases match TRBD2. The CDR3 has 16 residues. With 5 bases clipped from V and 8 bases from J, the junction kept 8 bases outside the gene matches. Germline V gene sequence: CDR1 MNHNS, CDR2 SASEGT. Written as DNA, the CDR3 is TGTGCCAGCAGTTCCTGGACTAGCGGGAGGAACGATGAGCAGTTCTTC. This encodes CASSSWTSGRNDEQFF.

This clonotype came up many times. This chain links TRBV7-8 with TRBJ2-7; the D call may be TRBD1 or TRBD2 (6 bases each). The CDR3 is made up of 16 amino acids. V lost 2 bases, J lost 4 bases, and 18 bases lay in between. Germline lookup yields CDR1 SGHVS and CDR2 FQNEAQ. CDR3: CASSLHRTRGLYEQYF. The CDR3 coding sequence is TGTGCCAGCAGCTTACACCGGACCCGGGGGCTATACGAGCAGTACTTC.

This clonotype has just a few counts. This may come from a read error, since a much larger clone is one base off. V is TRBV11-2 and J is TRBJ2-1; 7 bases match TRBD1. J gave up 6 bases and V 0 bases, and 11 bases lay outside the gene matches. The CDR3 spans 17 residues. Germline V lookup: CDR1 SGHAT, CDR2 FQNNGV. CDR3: CASSLETHYRGGNEQFF. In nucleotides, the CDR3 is TGTGCCAGCAGCTTAGAAACACACTACAGGGGTGGCAATGAGCAGTTCTTC.

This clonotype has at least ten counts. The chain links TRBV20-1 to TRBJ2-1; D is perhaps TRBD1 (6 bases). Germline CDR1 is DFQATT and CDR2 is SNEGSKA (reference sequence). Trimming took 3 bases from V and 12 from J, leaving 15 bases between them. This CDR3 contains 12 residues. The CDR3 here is CSARGNRVAQFF. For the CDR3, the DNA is TGCAGTGCTAGGGGGAACAGGGTCGCGCAGTTCTTC.

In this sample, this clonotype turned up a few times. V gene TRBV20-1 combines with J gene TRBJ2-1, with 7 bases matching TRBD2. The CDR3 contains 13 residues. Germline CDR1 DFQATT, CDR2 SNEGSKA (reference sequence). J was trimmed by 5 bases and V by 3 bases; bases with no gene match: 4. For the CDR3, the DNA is TGCAGTGCTAGTGCTGGGAGGGACAATGAGCAGTTCTTC. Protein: CSASAGRDNEQFF.

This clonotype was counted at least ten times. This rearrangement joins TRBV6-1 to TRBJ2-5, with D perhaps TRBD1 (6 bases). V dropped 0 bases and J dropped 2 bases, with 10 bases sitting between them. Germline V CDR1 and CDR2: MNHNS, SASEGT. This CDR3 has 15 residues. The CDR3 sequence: CASSEATGTQETQYF. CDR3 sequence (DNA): TGTGCCAGCAGTGAAGCTACCGGGACACAAGAGACCCAGTACTTC.

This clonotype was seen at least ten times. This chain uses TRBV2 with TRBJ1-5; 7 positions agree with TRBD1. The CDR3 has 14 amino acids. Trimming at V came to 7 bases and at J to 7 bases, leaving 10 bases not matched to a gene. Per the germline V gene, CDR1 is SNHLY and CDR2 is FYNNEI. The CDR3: CASMWAQGMQPQHF. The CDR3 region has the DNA TGTGCCAGCATGTGGGCACAGGGGATGCAGCCCCAGCATTTT.

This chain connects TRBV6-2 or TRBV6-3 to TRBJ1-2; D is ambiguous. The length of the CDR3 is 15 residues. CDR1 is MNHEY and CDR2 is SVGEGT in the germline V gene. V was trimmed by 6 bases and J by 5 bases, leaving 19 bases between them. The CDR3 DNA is TGTGCCAGCAGGCGACAAACGGGAGCCGGGTATGGCTACACCTTC. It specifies CASRRQTGAGYGYTF.

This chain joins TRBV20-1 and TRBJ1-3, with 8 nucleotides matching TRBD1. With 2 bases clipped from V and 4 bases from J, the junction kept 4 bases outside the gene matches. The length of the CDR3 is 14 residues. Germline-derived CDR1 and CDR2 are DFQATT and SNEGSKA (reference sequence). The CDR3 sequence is CSARQGAWGNTIYF. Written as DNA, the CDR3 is TGCAGTGCTAGACAGGGGGCTTGGGGAAACACCATATATTTT.